This T cell receptor beta chain was retrieved from a study of human T cells and chemical hapten exposure. Findings and limits, study-wide: DPC sensitization left the count of TCRs above 1 in 1000 unchanged.

Many counts were recorded for this clonotype. Its cognate antigen is unknown. The V end was cut by 6 bases, the J end by 4 bases, with 10 bases between. The CDR3 covers 13 residues. As for time point: patch test 1, 2 weeks after DPC sensitization. Treatment in this sample: therapeutic diphenylcyclopropenone sensitization with weekly scalp DPC. The study drew its donors from alopecia patients who were 18 to 70 years old and suitable for DPC. In TCRdb, the RACE reads were re-called with MiXCR into one record per CDR3 protein. The sample yields more than 65,000 distinct CDR3 sequences, roughly 7.6% seen once.

This TCR was recovered from a woman under 40 with alopecia areata. Some clones in this sample may be carry-over from other donors' samples. Sequencing used whole blood, obtained in connection with sensitization to the hapten diphenylcyclopropenone (DPC). This chain uses TRBV12-3 or TRBV12-4 with TRBJ2-1; D remains ambiguous. In DNA form, the CDR3 reads TGTGCCAGCAGCACTACTGGATACAATGAGCAGTTCTTC. Translating gives CASSTTGYNEQFF.